The source of this TCR beta chain is a study of cytomegalovirus exposure and HLA in healthy donors. Findings and caveats of the study: Sequencing likely produced, as an artifact, a cluster of highly shared sequence variants. Later analysis associated a missense DCLRE1C variant with TCR beta V- and J-gene trimming. There were several of the most significant clusters that appeared linked to common viral pathogens in a later analysis.

As concerns this clone: The antigen is not known.

The V gene's germline CDR1 is GTSNPN and CDR2 SVGIG (reference sequence). The CDR3 is 13 amino acids. Trimming took 4 bases from V and 0 from J; bases not matched to a gene: 2. 13 Jbeta primers and 60 Vbeta primers were used for the PCR. Assay: immunoSEQ multiplex PCR; the TCRdb copy retains only in-frame clones and omits some. Recorded for this sample: tens of thousands of clones. The source material was PBMCs. The sequence derives from a young man in good health and CMV-seropositive. The rearrangement links TRBV30 to TRBJ1-1, with 7 bases aligning to TRBD1. Here the CDR3 reads CAWTGGMNTEAFF. The CDR3 DNA follows: TGTGCCTGGACAGGGGGAATGAACACTGAAGCTTTCTTT.